Given below is one TCR beta chain in context. The CDR3 spans 15 residues. Germline V gene lookup returns CDR1 SQVTM and CDR2 ANQGSEA. J lost 3 bases, V lost 6 bases, and 4 bases had no gene match. This entry comes from a study of OX40 agonist ivuxolimab in advanced cancers. For the study at large: Hepatocellular carcinoma, melanoma, renal cell or head and neck cancer was diagnosed in the dose-escalation patients.

Only in-frame clones appear in the TCRdb table, and some are missing; sequencing was by immunoSEQ multiplex PCR. This table has some 39,000 clones, approximately 89% appearing once. This clonotype was obtained from an adult with an advanced solid tumor such as melanoma, head and neck, liver or kidney cancer. The chain carries TRBV29-1 and TRBJ2-2; 13 nucleotides match TRBD2. Here the sequenced sample was CD4+ or CD8+ T cells sorted from blood, taken in a trial of the OX40 agonist ivuxolimab. CDR3: CSVRLAGGHTGELFF. The CDR3 DNA follows: TGCAGCGTACGACTAGCGGGAGGACACACCGGGGAGCTGTTTTTT.